The clone carrying this T cell receptor (beta chain) was seen many times. Its antigen is as yet unknown. Individually, cDNA molecules had unique molecular identifiers attached to them. TCRdb redid the calling of the 5' RACE reads with MiXCR, one entry per CDR3 protein. The data hold some 98,000 distinct CDR3 sequences, with about 10% observed a single time. This sample stems from a study of early T cells in non-severe SARS-CoV-2 infection. Study as a whole: Chains stayed unpaired after sequencing of bulk RNA from unsorted whole blood.

Study-level results: Using VDJdb, the matching emphasized anti-spike CD8 responses while missing private and CD4 specificities.

The germline V gene has CDR1 SGHRS and CDR2 YFSETQ. Trimming at V came to 0 bases and at J to 1 base, leaving 3 bases not matched to a gene. This CDR3 region has 16 residues. The sequenced sample consisted of whole blood. The chain uses TRBV5-1 and TRBJ2-2, with 7 nucleotides matching TRBD2. This clonotype originated in an adult who was a healthcare worker with PCR-confirmed SARS-CoV-2 infection or an uninfected control (not recorded which). CDR3 DNA sequence: TGCGCCAGCAGCTTGGATAGCGGGCTGAACACCGGGGAGCTGTTTTTT. Translating gives CASSLDSGLNTGELFF.